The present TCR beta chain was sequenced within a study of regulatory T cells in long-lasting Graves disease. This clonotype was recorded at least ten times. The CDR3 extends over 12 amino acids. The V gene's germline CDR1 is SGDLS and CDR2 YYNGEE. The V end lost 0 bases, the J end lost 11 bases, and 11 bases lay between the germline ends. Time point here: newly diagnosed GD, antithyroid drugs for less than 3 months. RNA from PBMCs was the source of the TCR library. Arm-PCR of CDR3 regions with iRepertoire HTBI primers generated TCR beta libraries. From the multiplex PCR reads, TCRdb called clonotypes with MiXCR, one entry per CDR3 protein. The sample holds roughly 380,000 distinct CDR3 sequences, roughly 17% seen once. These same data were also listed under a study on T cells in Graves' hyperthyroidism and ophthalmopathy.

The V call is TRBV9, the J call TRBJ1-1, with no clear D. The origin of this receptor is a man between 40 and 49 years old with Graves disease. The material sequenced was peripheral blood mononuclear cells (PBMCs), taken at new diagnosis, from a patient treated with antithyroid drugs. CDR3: CASSVDGGLAFF. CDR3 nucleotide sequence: TGTGCCAGCAGCGTAGACGGAGGATTGGCTTTCTTT.